This TCR beta chain is drawn from a study of blood T cell repertoires in COVID-19. Study background: The United States, Italy and Spain provided the acute and convalescent COVID-19 samples. PBMCs, B-cell-depleted T cells, or T cells were the source of the cDNA or gDNA that made up the material.

The CDR3 is 14 residues long. The germline V gene has CDR1 MNHNY and CDR2 SVGAGI (reference sequence). The V segment lost 7 bases and the J segment 4 bases; nucleotides outside the gene matches: 9. In the source study's methods: Researchers report that nucleated cell counts were estimated from reference gene primer amplification. The data were produced by immunoSEQ multiplex PCR, yet TCRdb's version contains in-frame clones alone and is incomplete. The DNA was the basis for D and trimming; V, J and clone size are from that table. The profile shows around 190,000 clones, about four fifths of them singletons.

The receptor comes from a man between 70 and 80 years old with active or convalescent COVID-19. Sequenced: peripheral blood. J is TRBJ2-7 and V is TRBV6-6; TRBD1 matches 8 bases. The CDR3 sequence: CASKDQGAAYEQYF. DNA for the CDR3: TGTGCCAGCAAAGACCAGGGGGCCGCGTACGAGCAGTACTTC.